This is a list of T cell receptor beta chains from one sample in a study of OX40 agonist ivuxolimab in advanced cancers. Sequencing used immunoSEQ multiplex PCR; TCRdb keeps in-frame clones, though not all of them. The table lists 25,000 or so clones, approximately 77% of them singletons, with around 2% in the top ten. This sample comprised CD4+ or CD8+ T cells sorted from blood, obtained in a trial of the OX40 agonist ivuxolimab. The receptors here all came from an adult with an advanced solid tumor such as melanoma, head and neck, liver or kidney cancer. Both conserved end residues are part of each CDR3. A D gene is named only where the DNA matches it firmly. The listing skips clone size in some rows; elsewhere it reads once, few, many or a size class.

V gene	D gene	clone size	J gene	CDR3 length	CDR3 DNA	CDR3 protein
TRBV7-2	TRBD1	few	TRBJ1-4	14	TGTGCCAGCAGACGGACAGGGGGTTCTGAAAAACTGTTTTTT	CASRRTGGSEKLFF
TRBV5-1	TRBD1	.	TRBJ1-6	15	TGCGCCAGCAGCTTAGGGGGGACAGGGGCCGCGGACACCTCTTTT	CASSLGGTGAADTSF
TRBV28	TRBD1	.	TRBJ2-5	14	TGTGCCAGCAGGAGGACAGGGGGGAGGGAGACCCAGTACTTC	CASRRTGGRETQYF
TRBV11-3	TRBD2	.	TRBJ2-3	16	TGTGCCAGCAGCTTACTAGCGGGAGGTATTACAGATACGCAGTATTTT	CASSLLAGGITDTQYF
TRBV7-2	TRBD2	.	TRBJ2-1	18	TGTGCCAGCAGCTTACGAACTAGCGGACCCTACTCCTACAATGAGCAGTTCTTC	CASSLRTSGPYSYNEQFF
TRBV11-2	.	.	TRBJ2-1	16	TGTGCCAGCAGCCTTACGGGAGCCCTCTCCTACAATGAGCAGTTCTTC	CASSLTGALSYNEQFF
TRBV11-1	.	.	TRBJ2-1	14	TGTGCCAGCAGCTTACGCGTCACCTACAATGAGCAGTTCTTC	CASSLRVTYNEQFF
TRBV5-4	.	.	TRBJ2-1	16	TGTGCCAGCAGCTTGACCGGGGAAGGGAACTACAATGAGCAGTTCTTC	CASSLTGEGNYNEQFF
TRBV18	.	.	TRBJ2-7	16	TGTGCCAGCTCACCCACCGGGCCAGGGTTCTCCTACGAGCAGTACTTC	CASSPTGPGFSYEQYF
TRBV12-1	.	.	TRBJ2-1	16	TGTGCCAGCAGCTTTTGGCGGGAGAGCTCCCGGGGTGAGCAGTTCTTC	CASSFWRESSRGEQFF
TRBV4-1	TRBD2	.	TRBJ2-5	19	TGCGCCAGCAGCCTGTCGCCTCGACTAGCGGGGTTATATCAAGAGACCCAGTACTTC	CASSLSPRLAGLYQETQYF
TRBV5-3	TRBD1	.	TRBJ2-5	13	TGTGCCAGAAGTTCCAACAGGGGCGAGACCCAGTACTTC	CARSSNRGETQYF
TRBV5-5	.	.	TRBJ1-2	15	TGTGCCAGCAGCTTGATCTCTTTTGAGGCAAGCGGCTACACCTTC	CASSLISFEASGYTF
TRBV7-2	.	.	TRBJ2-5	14	TGTGCCAGCAGCTTAGCCGGGGGCAAAGAGACCCAGTACTTC	CASSLAGGKETQYF
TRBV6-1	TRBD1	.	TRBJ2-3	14	TGTGCCAGCAATCTACAGGGGGGAACAGATACGCAGTATTTT	CASNLQGGTDTQYF
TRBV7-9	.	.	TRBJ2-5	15	TGTGCCAGCAGCTTATATGGGGGGCGAGTAGAGACCCAGTACTTC	CASSLYGGRVETQYF
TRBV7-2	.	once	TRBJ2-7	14	TGTGCCAGCAGCTTACGGACAGCGGGACACGAGCAGTACTTC	CASSLRTAGHEQYF
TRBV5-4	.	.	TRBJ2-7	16	TGTGCCAGCAGCTACCCGGGGACGGCGAATAGCTACGAGCAGTACTTC	CASSYPGTANSYEQYF
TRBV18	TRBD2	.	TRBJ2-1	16	TGTGCCAGCTCACCCGCAGGCGGGAGCTCCTACAATGAGCAGTTCTTC	CASSPAGGSSYNEQFF
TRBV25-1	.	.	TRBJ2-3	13	TGTGCCAGCAGTGGTAGGGGTGCAGATACGCAGTATTTT	CASSGRGADTQYF
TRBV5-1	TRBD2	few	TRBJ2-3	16	TGCGCCAGCAGCTTGGGCGCGCGGGGGGGTACAGATACGCAGTATTTT	CASSLGARGGTDTQYF
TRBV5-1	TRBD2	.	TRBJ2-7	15	TGCGCCAGCAGCTCGGACGGTAGCGGGAGGGTCGAGCAGTACTTC	CASSSDGSGRVEQYF
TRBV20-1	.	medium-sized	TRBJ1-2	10	TGCAGTGCTCACTACTATGGCTACACCTTC	CSAHYYGYTF
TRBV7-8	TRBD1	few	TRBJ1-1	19	TGTGCCAGCAGCTTAGTTCGGACAGGGGCCGCCCGCATGAACACTGAAGCTTTCTTT	CASSLVRTGAARMNTEAFF
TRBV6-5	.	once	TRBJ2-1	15	TGTGCCAGCAGTTACCCCGGGGGAGGCTACAATGAGCAGTTCTTC	CASSYPGGGYNEQFF
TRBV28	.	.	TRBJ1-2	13	TGTGCCAGCAGTCCGGCAGGGCACTATGGCTACACCTTC	CASSPAGHYGYTF
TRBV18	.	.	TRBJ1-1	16	TGTGCCAGCTCACCGAGAGCACAGTCCATGAACACTGAAGCTTTCTTT	CASSPRAQSMNTEAFF